The T cell receptor (beta chain) described here comes from a study of blood T cell repertoires in COVID-19. Overall study context: From the United States, Italy and Spain came samples of acute and convalescent COVID-19. PBMCs, B-cell-depleted T cells, or T cells were the source of the cDNA or gDNA that made up the material.

As handled by the study authors: Nucleated cell counts were estimated from reference gene primer amplification. The data were produced by immunoSEQ multiplex PCR, yet TCRdb's version contains in-frame clones alone and is incomplete. The DNA was the basis for D and trimming; V, J and clone size are from that table. The repertoire has roughly 190,000 clones, approximately 87% of them found once; the top ten carry roughly 9.8%. In Seattle, patients joined the study during active infection and were tracked longitudinally. CDR3 length: 16 amino acids. Trimming cost V 3 bases and J 6 bases, with 17 bases left between them. CDR1 and CDR2 from the germline V gene are SEHNR and FQNEAQ (reference sequence).

V gene TRBV7-9 combines with J gene TRBJ2-2; no clear D gene. Input material: peripheral blood. The sequence was obtained from a woman aged 55-69 years with COVID-19, enrolled during active disease. The CDR3 is CASSFQFGLHAGELFF. CDR3 DNA: TGTGCCAGCAGCTTTCAATTTGGCCTGCACGCCGGGGAGCTGTTTTTT.